Described below is a single T cell receptor beta chain sequence and its context. There are 16 residues in the CDR3. The V and J ends lost 6 bases and 4 bases, in that order; junction bases with no gene match: 8. Germline CDR1 and CDR2: SNHLY and FYNNEI. Using immunoSEQ multiplex PCR, the repertoire was profiled, and TCRdb retains in-frame clones only, with some absent. This table holds 150,000 or so clones, roughly nine tenths found once. Documented time point: baseline pretreatment blood. Treatment reported: 15 Gy SBRT to primary tumor, nephrectomy 4 weeks later. The sample originates from a study of radiation and T cells in renal cell carcinoma.

Sequenced material: blood, taken from a patient whose treatment included radiotherapy and nephrectomy. This chain links TRBV2 with TRBJ2-5, with TRBD2 matching over 13 bases. The sequence derives from a woman aged 70-85 years with renal cell carcinoma. CDR3 in DNA: TGTGCCAGCAGAGACCTTGGACTAGCGGGGGCAGAGACCCAGTACTTC. This encodes CASRDLGLAGAETQYF.